This T cell receptor (beta chain) comes out of a study of response to subunit inactivated influenza vaccine. This clonotype was seen a few times. Its antigen is unknown. Study-level results: The authors suggested that few new T cells are recruited per seasonal influenza vaccination.

The ends were cut back, 5 bases at V and 2 bases at J, with 13 bases in the middle. The CDR3 has 13 amino acids. CDR1 is DFQATT and CDR2 is SNEGSKA in the germline V gene (reference sequence). TCRdb called the RT-PCR reads again in MiXCR, with one record for every CDR3 protein. The sample consists of roughly 180,000 distinct CDR3 sequences, about 9% of them appearing once. This clonotype was sampled from a man aged 50-59 years who received an inactivated influenza vaccine. The V call is TRBV20-1, the J call TRBJ2-7; maybe TRBD2 (5 bases). Sequencing used non-naive T cells sorted from PBMCs, obtained on the day of vaccination. The CDR3, as DNA: TGCAGTGCTCGGGTAGCGAACACCTACGAGCAGTACTTC. This encodes CSARVANTYEQYF.